The 20 T cell receptor beta chains presented below share a single source sample, sequenced in a study of CD8+CD57+ T cells in acquired aplastic anemia. Template material for TCR beta VDJ and CDR3 profiling consisted of genomic DNA. TCRdb recomputed calls from the reads with MiXCR, one row per CDR3 protein. The sample lists about 210,000 distinct CDR3 sequences, 34% occurring once. Sample: sorted CD4+, CD8+, or CD8+CD57+ T cells (not recorded which) from PBMCs. Every receptor here comes from a human donor in good health, serving as a control.

This clonotype has at least ten counts. The gene calls are TRBV2 and TRBJ2-1, with 10 bases lining up with TRBD2. The V gene end was trimmed by 3 bases and the J gene end by 6 bases; junction bases not matched to a gene: 2. CDR3 length equals 14 residues. CDR1 is SNHLY and CDR2 is FYNNEI in the germline V gene. CDR3 amino acids: CASSDLAGGNEQFF. CDR3 sequence (DNA): TGTGCCAGCAGTGATTTAGCGGGAGGCAATGAGCAGTTCTTC.

The V gene is TRBV25-1, the J gene TRBJ2-3; 14 bases match TRBD2. The junction had 8 bases not matched to a gene; V was cut back by 6 bases and J by 3 bases. CDR1 and CDR2 (germline): MGHDK, SYGVNS. The CDR3 length is 17 residues. CDR3 residues: CASSQGGLAGGTDTQYF. CDR3 nucleotides: TGTGCCAGCAGCCAAGGCGGACTAGCGGGGGGAACAGATACGCAGTATTTT.

This chain joins TRBV2 and TRBJ1-2, with D possibly matching TRBD1 (5 bases). Trimming stripped 8 bases from V and 8 bases from J, with 18 bases between. Germline V gene sequence: CDR1 SNHLY, CDR2 FYNNEI. The CDR3 extends over 13 amino acids. The CDR3 nucleotides are TGTGCCAGCTCCCCGGGGGGTGCGGTAGGCTACACCTTC. Its protein is CASSPGGAVGYTF.

This clonotype was counted once. A junction end diverges from the germline sequence, so it may reflect a read error. The chain combines TRBV4-2 with TRBJ1-2; 8 bases are shared with TRBD1. CDR3 length equals 14 residues. Germline V gene sequence: CDR1 LGHNA, CDR2 YNFKEQ. CDR3 in DNA: TGTGCCAGCAGCCAGATGGGACAGGACGATGGCTACGCCTTC. Amino acids: CASSQMGQDDGYAF.

This clonotype was picked up a small number of times. This chain uses TRBV20-1 with TRBJ1-2; D is ambiguous. Trimming took 2 bases from V and 2 from J, leaving 15 bases between them. Germline loops: CDR1 DFQATT, CDR2 SNEGSKA (reference sequence). This CDR3 comprises 15 residues. The CDR3 loop is CSARPRHLRNYGYTF. DNA for the CDR3: TGCAGTGCTAGACCTAGACATCTTCGAAACTATGGCTACACCTTC.

CDR3 loop: CASSKESLRNTEAFF. The CDR3 nucleotides are TGCGCCAGCAGCAAGGAGAGCCTTAGGAACACTGAAGCTTTCTTT. The chain employs TRBV5-1 and TRBJ1-1; D call uncertain. The germline gives CDR1 SGHRS, CDR2 YFSETQ. V lost 4 bases, J lost 1 base, and 14 bases lay in between. This CDR3 has 15 residues.

This clonotype was observed many times. The V and J genes are TRBV20-1 and TRBJ2-5; D possibly uses TRBD1 or TRBD2 (5 bases each). V was pared by 5 bases and J by 4 bases, with 23 bases between. Germline V gene data show CDR1 as DFQATT and CDR2 as SNEGSKA (reference sequence). The CDR3 consists of 16 residues. CDR3 sequence (DNA): TGCAGTGCTCAAAAAAGGGACGTCCCGCAGGGAGAGACCCAGTACTTC. It codes for CSAQKRDVPQGETQYF.

There are a few counts of this clonotype. V usage is TRBV5-1 and J usage is TRBJ1-4, with TRBD1 matching over 7 bases. The CDR3 runs to 15 residues. From germline, CDR1 is SGHRS and CDR2 YFSETQ. V dropped 2 bases and J dropped 7; count of bases not matched to a gene: 8. The CDR3 loop is CASSFTGERIEKLFF. The CDR3 DNA is TGCGCCAGCAGCTTCACAGGGGAAAGGATTGAAAAACTGTTTTTT.

This clonotype was picked up many times. V usage is TRBV14 and J usage is TRBJ1-5, with TRBD1 as a possible D gene (5 bases). Germline V gene sequence: CDR1 SGHDN, CDR2 FVKESK. The CDR3 contains 13 residues. The V end lost 2 bases, the J end lost 5 bases, and 7 bases lay between the germline ends. The CDR3: CASSQQTDQPQHF. CDR3 sequence (DNA): TGTGCCAGCAGCCAACAGACAGATCAGCCCCAGCATTTT.

Points on this clonotype: A much larger clone differs by one base, so this may be a read error. This chain uses TRBV29-1 with TRBJ2-1; 7 bases fit TRBD2. The CDR3 consists of 15 residues. Germline trimming cut 2 bases from V and 4 bases from J; bases unmatched to any gene: 8. Germline V gene sequence: CDR1 SQVTM, CDR2 ANQGSEA. The CDR3 region has the DNA TGCAGCGTTGAAATTGCAGGCGGGGGATACAATGAGCAGTTCTTC. Protein product: CSVEIAGGGYNEQFF.

As to this clonotype: Germline is not matched at one junction end, which may reflect a read error. V gene TRBV12-3 or TRBV12-4 combines with J gene TRBJ2-7; 8 bases map to TRBD2. The CDR3 extends over 12 amino acids. The DNA of the CDR3 is TGTGCCAGCAGTTTCCGCGGGGGGTTTATGGACTTC. It translates to CASSFRGGFMDF.

The chain combines TRBV5-4 with TRBJ2-1; either TRBD1 or TRBD2 may fit D (5 bases each). The V and J ends lost 0 bases and 8 bases respectively, with 9 bases between them. This CDR3 contains 13 residues. Per germline, CDR1 SGHNT and CDR2 YYREEE (reference sequence). The CDR3 DNA sequence: TGTGCCAGCAGCTTGGTCGGGGCGGATGAGCAGTTCTTC. This sequence encodes CASSLVGADEQFF.

J is TRBJ2-3 and V is TRBV5-1; D perhaps matches TRBD2 (5 bases). This CDR3 region has 17 residues. V lost 4 bases and J 4 bases, leaving 22 bases between the germline ends. CDR1 is SGHRS, CDR2 YFSETQ, per germline. CDR3 residues: CASSTAITREWADTQYF. CDR3 sequence (DNA): TGCGCCAGCAGCACCGCTATCACTAGAGAATGGGCAGATACGCAGTATTTT.

The V gene is TRBV10-3, the J gene TRBJ1-2, with D perhaps TRBD1 (6 bases). Germline CDR1 ENHRY, CDR2 SYGVKD. V lost 11 bases, J lost 4 bases, and 17 bases lay in between. This CDR3 is 13 amino acids long. The CDR3 sequence: CAARGGGAYGYTF. In nucleotides, the CDR3 is TGTGCCGCAAGGGGAGGGGGTGCCTATGGCTACACCTTC.

This clonotype was counted ten times or more. One end of the junction varies from germline; a read error may be responsible. This chain uses TRBV7-9 with TRBJ1-4, with D maybe TRBD1 (6 bases). The CDR3 length is 15 residues. The germline CDR1 and CDR2 sequences are SEHNR and FQNEAQ (reference sequence). CDR3 in DNA: TGTGCCAGCAGCCTAGCTCAGGGGACCAATGAAAAACTGTTTTTT. Protein product: CASSLAQGTNEKLFF.

The V gene is TRBV9, the J gene TRBJ1-4; weak D call: TRBD1 (5 bases). The V end was cut by 0 bases, the J end by 5 bases, with 14 bases between. The CDR3 is 16 amino acids. The V gene's germline CDR1 is SGDLS and CDR2 YYNGEE. CDR3 sequence (DNA): TGTGCCAGCAGCGTAGAGGCCGGAGAGGGGAATGAAAAACTGTTTTTT. Translated: CASSVEAGEGNEKLFF. The variable domain in full, completed from reference TRBV9 and TRBJ1-4, reads DSGVTQTPKHLITATGQRVTLRCSPRSGDLSVYWYQQSLDQGLQFLIQYYNGEERAKGNILERFSAQQFPDLHSELNLSSLELGDSALYFCASSVEAGEGNEKLFFGSGTQLSVL.

In its sample, this clonotype was seen many times. V gene TRBV29-1 combines with J gene TRBJ1-2; 7 bases agree with TRBD1. CDR1 SQVTM and CDR2 ANQGSEA come from the germline V gene. The junction had 8 bases not matched to a gene; V was cut back by 3 bases and J by 4 bases. The CDR3 has 14 residues. DNA for the CDR3: TGCAGCGTTGATGTGTCCGGGACAGCCTATGGCTACACCTTC. Protein: CSVDVSGTAYGYTF.

This chain uses TRBV27 with TRBJ1-5, with D perhaps TRBD1 (6 bases). Trimming removed 4 bases from V and 0 bases from J, with 16 bases in between. CDR3 length: 17 amino acids. The germline CDR1 and CDR2 sequences are MNHEY and SMNVEV (reference sequence). As DNA, the CDR3 is TGTGCCAGCAGTTCCTCTCACAGGGTATATAGCAATCAGCCCCAGCATTTT. It translates to CASSSSHRVYSNQPQHF.

This clonotype was picked up many times. In nucleotides, the CDR3 is TGTGCCGGGTCGGACAGGGGGCGTAACAATGAGCAGTTCTTC. Residues: CAGSDRGRNNEQFF. The gene calls are TRBV10-3 and TRBJ2-1, with TRBD1 identical over 11 bases. CDR3 size: 14 residues. Trimming cost V 11 bases and J 5 bases; bases outside gene matches: 8. The germline CDR1 and CDR2 sequences are ENHRY and SYGVKD.

This clonotype was picked up a small number of times. The chain recombines TRBV20-1 with TRBJ2-7; 11 bases match TRBD2. This CDR3 is 15 amino acids long. The germline gives CDR1 DFQATT, CDR2 SNEGSKA (reference sequence). Losses at the gene ends were 8 bases for V and 3 bases for J; bases not matched to a gene: 12. The CDR3 region has the DNA TGCAGTCCTGGGCCTATAGCGGGAGGGGTCTACGAGCAGTACTTC. It translates to CSPGPIAGGVYEQYF.